This T cell receptor beta chain was captured in a study of blood T cell repertoires in COVID-19. Whole-study context: Sites in the United States, Italy and Spain provided acute and convalescent COVID-19 samples.

The germline V gene encodes CDR1 WSHSY and CDR2 SAAADI. CDR3 length: 13 residues. After removal of 5 bases from V and 5 bases from J, the junction contained 2 bases not matched to a gene. Study processing details: Amplification from reference gene primers served as the basis for estimated nucleated cell counts. Only in-frame clones appear in the TCRdb table, and some are missing; sequencing was by immunoSEQ multiplex PCR. V, J and clone size are those of that table, while D and trimming were read from the DNA. The sample comprises 68,000 or so clones, 75% to 90% of which are singletons, and 7% to 8.5% rests with the top ten.

Sequences were obtained from peripheral blood. The TCR was taken from a man aged 30 to 45 with acute or convalescent COVID-19. The V gene is TRBV10-2, the J gene TRBJ1-2; TRBD1 matches at 10 bases. CDR3 sequence (DNA): TGCGCCAGCAGTCGGGACAGGGGATATGGCTACACCTTC. This codes for CASSRDRGYGYTF.